The 23 T cell receptor beta chains below come from one sample, sequenced in a study of T-cell reconstitution after alpha-beta-depleted transplantation in children. Unique molecular identifiers were used in preparing the TCRbeta library. MiXCR was run by TCRdb on the PCR reads, yielding one entry per CDR3 protein. The profile shows just under 150,000 distinct CDR3 sequences, 8.5% to 10% of them singletons. The sequencing used PBMCs, mostly from graft donor cells, collected 180 days after TCRalphabeta/CD19-depleted stem cell transplant. These receptors were obtained from a female patient under 10 years old who had a stem cell transplant for congenital amegakaryocytic thrombocytopenia, so the T cells may come from the graft donor.

Many counts were recorded for this clonotype. This chain joins TRBV12-3 or TRBV12-4 and TRBJ1-3; perhaps TRBD1 as D (6 bases). The CDR3 has 16 residues. The V end was cut by 3 bases, the J end by 5 bases, with 17 bases between. Written as DNA, the CDR3 is TGTGCCAGCAGTTTGAATCCCCAGGGGATAAGAAACACCATATATTTT. It encodes CASSLNPQGIRNTIYF.

The rearrangement joins TRBV6-5 to TRBJ2-1; TRBD1 matches at 7 bases. Germline V CDR1 and CDR2: MNHEY, SVGAGI. J gave up 13 bases and V 4 bases, and 4 bases lay outside the gene matches. The CDR3 spans 11 residues. CDR3 bases: TGTGCCAGCAGTTGGGGACAGACTCAGTTCTTC. Encoded protein: CASSWGQTQFF.

This clonotype appeared many times. CDR3 amino acids: CASSADRVGEQFF. The CDR3 DNA follows: TGTGCCAGCTCAGCTGACAGGGTCGGTGAGCAGTTCTTC. The rearrangement uses TRBV18 and TRBJ2-1, with 7 bases aligning to TRBD1. The CDR3 length is 13 residues. Germline CDR1 is KGHSH and CDR2 is LQKENI. J was trimmed by 9 bases and V by 5 bases; bases with no gene match: 7.

V is TRBV30 and J is TRBJ1-2; 12 bases map to TRBD1. Germline CDR1 reads GTSNPN; CDR2 reads SVGIG (reference sequence). There are 16 residues in the CDR3. The V and J ends lost 1 base and 6 bases, in that order; junction bases with no gene match: 9. The CDR3 spells CAWSASPGQGANGYTF. The CDR3 DNA sequence: TGTGCCTGGAGTGCATCTCCGGGACAGGGGGCAAATGGCTACACCTTC.

This clonotype was counted many times. V and J are TRBV11-3 and TRBJ1-6; D is ambiguous. Germline V gives CDR1 SGHNT, CDR2 YENEEA. V lost 6 bases and J 2 bases, leaving 5 bases between the germline ends. The CDR3 loop spans 13 amino acids. The CDR3 DNA is TGTGCCAGCAGTCGGGCCTATAATTCACCCCTCCACTTT. Translation: CASSRAYNSPLHF.

This clonotype was picked up a small number of times. V gene TRBV13 combines with J gene TRBJ2-7; D not certain. This CDR3 spans 17 amino acids. V was pared by 0 bases and J by 5 bases, with 20 bases between. Germline CDR1 and CDR2: PRHDT and FYEKMQ (reference sequence). CDR3 loop: CASSLGAFGWGNDEQYF. In nucleotides, the CDR3 is TGTGCCAGCAGCTTAGGGGCTTTCGGGTGGGGTAACGACGAGCAGTACTTC.

This clonotype was picked up many times. The J gene is TRBJ2-7, the V gene TRBV7-8, with D perhaps TRBD2 (5 bases). V shed 8 bases and J shed 3 bases, with 14 bases lying between them. Germline CDR1 and CDR2: SGHVS and FQNEAQ. The CDR3 totals 13 residues. This CDR3 is CASGEGRVYEQYF. CDR3 sequence (DNA): TGTGCCAGCGGAGAGGGCCGGGTCTACGAGCAGTACTTC.

This clonotype appeared many times. The rearrangement links TRBV6-6 to TRBJ2-7; 7 bases map to TRBD1. Trimming cost V 5 bases and J 3 bases; bases outside gene matches: 4. This CDR3 spans 13 amino acids. CDR1 and CDR2 from the germline V gene are MNHNY and SVGAGI (reference sequence). As DNA, the CDR3 is TGTGCCAGCAGTCACGACAGGGTCTACGAGCAGTACTTC. Translated, it gives CASSHDRVYEQYF.

This clonotype was observed many times. This sequence joins TRBV3-1 and TRBJ2-3; no definite D call. The CDR3 length is 11 residues. V was pared by 9 bases and J by 6 bases, with 10 bases between. CDR1 and CDR2 from the germline V gene are LGHDT and YNNKEL (reference sequence). The CDR3 DNA is TGTGCCAGTGGTCGAATGGATACGCAGTATTTT. It specifies CASGRMDTQYF.

The sample holds many counts of this clonotype. This chain joins TRBV6-1 and TRBJ1-2, with D possibly being TRBD1 (6 bases). This CDR3 is built from 13 residues. The germline V and J ends were trimmed by 9 bases and 4 bases, with 15 bases remaining between them. CDR1 and CDR2 from the germline V gene are MNHNS and SASEGT. CDR3: CASNGGRVYGYTF. The DNA of the CDR3 is TGTGCCAGTAACGGGGGGCGCGTCTATGGCTACACCTTC.

This clonotype was found many times. The rearrangement uses TRBV12-3 or TRBV12-4 and TRBJ1-2; 12 bases fit TRBD1. The CDR3 extends over 14 amino acids. The junction had 3 bases not matched to a gene; V was cut back by 7 bases and J by 3 bases. CDR3 nucleotide sequence: TGTGCCAGCATCGGGGACAGGGGGCACTATGGCTACACCTTC. The encoded protein is CASIGDRGHYGYTF.

This clonotype was seen at least ten times. The chain couples TRBV20-1 to TRBJ1-1; D uncertain. CDR1 and CDR2 (germline): DFQATT, SNEGSKA (reference sequence). Deletions cut 3 bases from V and 2 bases from J, with 7 bases between. The CDR3 is made up of 12 amino acids. The DNA of the CDR3 is TGCAGTGCTAGCGCCAGTAACACTGAAGCTTTCTTT. Translating gives CSASASNTEAFF.

This clonotype was found many times. The chain recombines TRBV29-1 with TRBJ2-5; 9 positions match TRBD2. V was pared by 3 bases and J by 7 bases, with 15 bases of the junction left unmatched. CDR1 is SQVTM and CDR2 is ANQGSEA in the germline V gene. This CDR3 is built from 16 residues. CDR3 residues: CSVDRTTSGPGGTQYF. The CDR3 DNA follows: TGCAGCGTTGATCGGACGACTAGCGGACCTGGGGGGACCCAGTACTTC.

This clonotype appeared many times. V usage is TRBV5-1 and J usage is TRBJ2-1, with 9 bases that match TRBD1. Germline V CDR1 and CDR2: SGHRS, YFSETQ. The CDR3 spans 15 residues. After removal of 6 bases from V and 6 bases from J, the junction contained 10 bases not matched to a gene. The CDR3 bases are TGCGCCAGCACCGGTTGGGACAGGGACTCCAATGAGCAGTTCTTC. It specifies CASTGWDRDSNEQFF.

This clonotype was observed many times. V usage is TRBV15 and J usage is TRBJ1-1, with TRBD1 identical over 7 bases. The length of the CDR3 is 17 residues. CDR1 LNHNV and CDR2 YYDKDF come from the germline V gene (reference sequence). Trimming took 1 base from V and 3 from J; bases not matched to a gene: 11. CDR3 sequence (DNA): TGTGCCACCAGCAGAGGATTTTTCGAGGGGGCGTACACTGAAGCTTTCTTT. Its translation is CATSRGFFEGAYTEAFF.

This clonotype came up a few times. This chain joins TRBV7-2 and TRBJ1-1, with D perhaps matching TRBD1 (5 bases). The V and J ends lost 2 bases and 0 bases respectively, with 19 bases between them. CDR3 length: 18 amino acids. CDR1 and CDR2 (germline): SGHTA, FQGNSA. The CDR3 reads CASSLSAVWGTMNTEAFF. The CDR3 DNA sequence: TGTGCCAGCAGCTTAAGCGCTGTTTGGGGGACCATGAACACTGAAGCTTTCTTT.

This clonotype was recorded at least ten times. V usage is TRBV12-3 or TRBV12-4 and J usage is TRBJ2-3; 7 bases fit TRBD2. This CDR3 spans 15 amino acids. With V trimmed by 4 bases and J by 3 bases, 7 bases remained unmatched. CDR3: CASSSIWRGTDTQYF. The CDR3 nucleotides read TGTGCCAGCAGTTCCATTTGGCGGGGGACAGATACGCAGTATTTT.

The J gene is TRBJ1-1, the V gene TRBV20-1, with D possibly TRBD1 on 6 matching bases. CDR1 and CDR2 from the germline V gene are DFQATT and SNEGSKA (reference sequence). V was shortened by 3 bases and J by 1 base, with 15 bases between the two germline ends. This CDR3 contains 15 residues. CDR3 coding DNA: TGCAGTGCTAGTACCCCACAGGGAGCGAACACTGAAGCTTTCTTT. Translation: CSASTPQGANTEAFF.

On this clonotype itself: With a much larger clone just one base away, this may be a read error. Because it lacks the conserved phenylalanine or tryptophan at the end, this CDR3 is likely a read error. The rearrangement links TRBV5-6 to TRBJ2-1; D might be TRBD2 (6 bases). Trimming removed 2 bases at V and 2 bases at J, with 14 bases between. CDR1 is SGHDT, CDR2 YYEEEE, per germline. The CDR3 runs to 16 residues. CDR3 DNA: TGTGCCAGCAGCTTCTACGGGAGCCTAACCTACAATGAGCAGTTCTTG. Protein sequence: CASSFYGSLTYNEQFL.

In this sample, this clonotype turned up many times. The CDR3: CSVRQGVNTEAFF. The CDR3 coding sequence is TGCAGCGTTCGACAGGGGGTAAACACTGAAGCTTTCTTT. V usage is TRBV29-1 and J usage is TRBJ1-1, with 9 bases identical to TRBD1. Germline lookup yields CDR1 SQVTM and CDR2 ANQGSEA. The CDR3 is 13 residues long. The junction had 3 bases not matched to a gene; V was cut back by 5 bases and J by 2 bases. The full variable domain, completed using reference TRBV29-1 and TRBJ1-1, is SAVISQKPSRDICQRGTSLTIQCQVDSQVTMMFWYRQQPGQSLTLIATANQGSEATYESGFVIDKFPISRPNLTFSTLTVSNMSPEDSSIYLCSVRQGVNTEAFFGQGTRLTVV.

This clonotype was found many times. The gene calls are TRBV20-1 and TRBJ2-7, with D possibly TRBD2 on 7 matching bases. Between the trimmed V and J ends, which lost 3 bases and 3 bases, there was a span of 15 bases. CDR3 length equals 14 residues. CDR1 and CDR2 (germline): DFQATT, SNEGSKA (reference sequence). The CDR3 DNA follows: TGCAGTGCTAGTCGGAGAGGGGGGGACTACGAGCAGTACTTC. It is translated as CSASRRGGDYEQYF.

This clonotype occurred a few times. The V gene is TRBV5-4, the J gene TRBJ2-2, with 10 bases identical to TRBD1. The CDR3 length is 15 residues. Germline loops: CDR1 SGHNT, CDR2 YYREEE (reference sequence). V shed 3 bases and J 5 bases; nucleotides not matched to a gene: 4. The chain's CDR3 is CASSWGQGRTGELFF. The CDR3 region has the DNA TGTGCCAGCAGCTGGGGACAGGGGAGGACCGGGGAGCTGTTTTTT.

With regard to this clonotype: A much more abundant neighbour one base away suggests this may be a read error. The V gene is TRBV4-2, the J gene TRBJ1-1; D might be TRBD1 (6 bases). The germline CDR1 and CDR2 sequences are LGHNA and YNFKEQ. The CDR3 is made up of 16 amino acids. For the CDR3, the DNA is TGTGCCAGCAGCCAAGTTGCGTATGGACAGAACACTGAAGTTTTCTTT. It is translated as CASSQVAYGQNTEVFF.